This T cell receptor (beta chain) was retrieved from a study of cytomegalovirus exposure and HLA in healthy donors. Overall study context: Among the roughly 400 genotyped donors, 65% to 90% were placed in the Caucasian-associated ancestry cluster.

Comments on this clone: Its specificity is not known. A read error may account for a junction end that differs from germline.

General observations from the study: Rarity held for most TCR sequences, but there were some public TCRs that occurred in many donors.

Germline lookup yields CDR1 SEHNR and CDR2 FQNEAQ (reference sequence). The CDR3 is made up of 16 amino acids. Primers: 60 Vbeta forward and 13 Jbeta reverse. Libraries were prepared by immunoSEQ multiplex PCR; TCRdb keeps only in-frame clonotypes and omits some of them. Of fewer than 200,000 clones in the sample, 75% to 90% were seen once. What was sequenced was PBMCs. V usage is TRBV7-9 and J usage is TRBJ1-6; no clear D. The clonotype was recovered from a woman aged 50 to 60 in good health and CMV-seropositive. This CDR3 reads CSSSLGGSSYNSPLHF. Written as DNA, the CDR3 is TGTTCCAGCAGCTTAGGAGGGAGCTCCTATAATTCACCCCTCCACTTT.